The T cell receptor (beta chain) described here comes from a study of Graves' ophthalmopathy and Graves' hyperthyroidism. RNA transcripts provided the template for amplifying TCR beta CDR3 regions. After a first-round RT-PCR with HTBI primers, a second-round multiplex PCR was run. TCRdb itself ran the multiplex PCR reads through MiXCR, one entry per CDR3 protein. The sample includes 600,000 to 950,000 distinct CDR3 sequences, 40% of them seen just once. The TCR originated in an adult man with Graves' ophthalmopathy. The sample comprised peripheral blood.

CDR3 loop: CSARQGGTFEAFF. The CDR3 nucleotides are TGCAGTGCCCGTCAGGGAGGGACATTTGAAGCTTTCTTT. V gene TRBV20-1 combines with J gene TRBJ1-1; D may be TRBD1 (6 bases). CDR3 length: 13 amino acids. Germline V gene lookup returns CDR1 DFQATT and CDR2 SNEGSKA (reference sequence). The germline V and J ends were trimmed by 6 bases and 7 bases, with 18 bases remaining between them.